This TCR beta chain was sequenced during a study of PD-L1 blockade in urothelial cancer. Study-wide background: Male sex and bladder-origin urothelial cancer characterized about 90% of the roughly 30 patients. Analysis of the blood was performed 3 weeks (second dose) and 6 weeks after treatment start.

The time point is: peripheral blood 6 weeks after treatment start. Patient disease was locally advanced or metastatic urothelial carcinoma. Sequenced by immunoSEQ multiplex PCR; TCRdb stores in-frame clones only, minus some. In the table there are approximately 30,000 clones, about 88% of which are singletons. The V segment lost 1 base and the J segment 3 bases; nucleotides outside the gene matches: 2. CDR3 length equals 14 residues. The germline CDR1 and CDR2 sequences are SEHNR and FQNEAQ (reference sequence). The sequenced sample was PBMCs, obtained around atezolizumab (anti-PD-L1) treatment. This chain uses TRBV7-9 with TRBJ2-5, with 7 bases matching TRBD1. The TCR was taken from a man older than 75 with urothelial cancer. The CDR3 here is CASSLDRGKETQYF. The CDR3, as DNA: TGTGCCAGCAGCTTAGACAGGGGAAAAGAGACCCAGTACTTC.